The next 32 T cell receptor beta chains were all read from a single sample in a study of blood T cell repertoires in COVID-19. Assay used: immunoSEQ multiplex PCR; TCRdb lists only in-frame clones, some missing. The sample records around 59,000 clones, over 75% being singletons. The sample comprised peripheral blood. The receptors derive from a man aged 55 to 70 with acute or convalescent COVID-19.

The V gene is TRBV4-1, the J gene TRBJ2-3; TRBD2 matches 11 bases. CDR1 and CDR2 from the germline V gene are MGHRA and YSYEKL. V shed 0 bases, J shed 5 bases, and the junction held 7 bases outside the gene matches. The CDR3 has 17 residues. CDR3: CASSQEVAGGPGDTQYF. The CDR3 region has the DNA TGCGCCAGCAGCCAAGAGGTAGCGGGGGGGCCGGGAGATACGCAGTATTTT.

This chain links TRBV7-8 with TRBJ2-3, with 11 positions matching TRBD1. The ends lost 5 bases at V and 5 bases at J; junction bases unmatched: 6. The germline V gene encodes CDR1 SGHVS and CDR2 FQNEAQ. There are 15 residues in the CDR3. CDR3 region: CASSGRTGGVDTQYF. The CDR3 coding sequence is TGTGCCAGCAGCGGCCGGACAGGGGGCGTAGATACGCAGTATTTT.

This clone was seen a few times. The chain has TRBV19 and TRBJ2-7, with D hard to call. V lost 3 bases to trimming and J lost 4 bases, with 7 bases between them. The CDR3 covers 12 residues. Germline CDR1 is LNHDA and CDR2 is SQIVND (reference sequence). The CDR3 sequence: CASSMYPYEQYF. DNA of the CDR3: TGTGCCAGTAGTATGTATCCTTACGAGCAGTACTTC.

This sequence joins TRBV6-5 and TRBJ2-5, with TRBD1 as a possible D gene (6 bases). The CDR3 spans 13 residues. CDR1 MNHEY and CDR2 SVGAGI come from the germline V gene. V was cut by 6 bases and J by 2 bases, with 10 bases left in between. The CDR3 DNA reads as TGTGCCAGCAGCCTAGACAGGCAAGAGACCCAGTACTTC. Translating it yields CASSLDRQETQYF.

The rearrangement links TRBV6-5 to TRBJ2-2, with 12 bases that match TRBD1. Germline CDR1 reads MNHEY; CDR2 reads SVGAGI. The J segment lost 6 bases and the V segment lost 10 bases, leaving 6 bases of the junction unmatched. The CDR3 extends over 14 amino acids. CDR3 DNA sequence: TGTGCCACCGTGGGACAGGGGGCCGCCGGGGAGCTGTTTTTT. This codes for CATVGQGAAGELFF.

The chain links TRBV6-5 to TRBJ1-5; weak D call: TRBD1 (5 bases). CDR3 size: 13 residues. Looked up from germline, CDR1 is MNHEY and CDR2 is SVGAGI. V gave up 8 bases and J gave up 4 bases, with 12 bases separating them. The CDR3 sequence: CASRQGRNQPQHF. CDR3 nucleotide sequence: TGTGCCAGCCGGCAGGGAAGGAATCAGCCCCAGCATTTT.

This clone was picked up one time. The chain uses TRBV5-5 and TRBJ2-7; TRBD1 agrees at 12 bases. The V and J ends lost 7 bases and 7 bases, in that order; junction bases with no gene match: 15. CDR1 is SGHKS, CDR2 YYEKEE, per germline (reference sequence). The CDR3 has 16 residues. CDR3 coding DNA: TGTGCCAGCGCGGGACAGGGGGCCCCGTCGAGGAGGGAGCAGTACTTC. It yields the protein CASAGQGAPSRREQYF.

This chain connects TRBV3-1 (or the pseudogene TRBV3-2) to TRBJ2-5; D remains ambiguous. Germline assignment: CDR1 LGHDT and CDR2 YNNKEL (reference sequence). The CDR3 length is 15 residues. The V end lost 4 bases, the J end lost 1 base, and 13 bases lay between the germline ends. CDR3 residues: CASSPGWQSQETQYF. The CDR3 DNA sequence: TGTGCCAGCAGCCCAGGATGGCAGTCCCAAGAGACCCAGTACTTC.

This chain uses TRBV5-1 with TRBJ2-5; no definite D call. Trimming removed 0 bases from V and 5 bases from J, with 11 bases in between. The CDR3 has 14 residues. Germline assignment: CDR1 SGHRS and CDR2 YFSETQ. CDR3 sequence reads: CASSLGQLEETQYF. The CDR3 region has the DNA TGCGCCAGCAGCTTGGGTCAGTTGGAGGAGACCCAGTACTTC.

V is TRBV19 and J is TRBJ2-1; 7 bases match TRBD2. J was trimmed by 0 bases and V by 2 bases; bases with no gene match: 7. The germline CDR1 and CDR2 sequences are LNHDA and SQIVND (reference sequence). The CDR3 extends over 17 amino acids. CDR3 region: CASSIPSSGPSYNEQFF. Here the CDR3 DNA reads TGTGCCAGTAGTATACCATCTAGCGGTCCCTCCTACAATGAGCAGTTCTTC.

In this sample, this clone turned up once. The chain employs TRBV5-1 and TRBJ2-2; TRBD2 agrees at 7 bases. The trim removed 4 bases at V and 0 bases at J, leaving 9 bases unmatched. CDR1 is SGHRS and CDR2 is YFSETQ in the germline V gene. This CDR3 is built from 17 residues. The CDR3 loop reads CASSPQMAGANTGELFF. CDR3 DNA: TGCGCCAGCAGCCCCCAGATGGCGGGAGCGAACACCGGGGAGCTGTTTTTT.

This clone is medium-sized by share. The chain uses TRBV10-3 and TRBJ2-3; TRBD2 aligns across 11 bases. The CDR3 covers 17 residues. The V gene end was trimmed by 5 bases and the J gene end by 0 bases; junction bases not matched to a gene: 7. Germline V gives CDR1 ENHRY, CDR2 SYGVKD. The DNA for the CDR3 is TGTGCCATCAGTCCCGGGACTAGCGGTGCTAGCACAGATACGCAGTATTTT. Its translation: CAISPGTSGASTDTQYF.

The V gene is TRBV28, the J gene TRBJ2-1, with a possible D match to TRBD2 (6 bases). CDR1 MDHEN and CDR2 SYDVKM come from the germline V gene. V lost 3 bases and J 1 base, leaving 22 bases between the germline ends. The CDR3 is made up of 19 amino acids. This chain's CDR3 is CASSFLLSTRMMSYNEQFF. The CDR3 coding sequence is TGTGCCAGCAGTTTTCTGTTGTCGACTAGGATGATGTCCTACAATGAGCAGTTCTTC. The full variable domain, rest sourced from reference TRBV28 and TRBJ2-1, is DVKVTQSSRYLVKRTGEKVFLECVQDMDHENMFWYRQDPGLGLRLIYFSYDVKMKEKGDIPEGYSVSREKKERFSLILESASTNQTSMYLCASSFLLSTRMMSYNEQFFGPGTRLTVL.

This chain connects TRBV6-5 to TRBJ2-2, with D possibly matching TRBD1 (6 bases). Germline-derived CDR1 and CDR2 are MNHEY and SVGAGI. Trimming pared 2 bases from V and 6 bases from J, leaving 13 bases between. This CDR3 has 15 amino acids. The CDR3 sequence: CASSYVGRGAGELFF. CDR3 sequence (DNA): TGTGCCAGCAGTTACGTAGGCAGGGGAGCCGGGGAGCTGTTTTTT.

This chain uses TRBV7-2 with TRBJ1-3; possible D gene TRBD1, 5 bases. The CDR3 is 16 residues long. Germline loops: CDR1 SGHTA, CDR2 FQGNSA. Trimming removed 5 bases from V and 0 bases from J, with 14 bases in between. CDR3 protein: CASSPRGRPSGNTIYF. The CDR3 nucleotides are TGTGCCAGCAGCCCGCGGGGACGGCCCTCTGGAAACACCATATATTTT.

The chain combines TRBV15 with TRBJ2-7; 7 bases map to TRBD2. J gave up 0 bases and V 9 bases, and 23 bases lay outside the gene matches. The germline V gene encodes CDR1 LNHNV and CDR2 YYDKDF (reference sequence). The CDR3 covers 19 residues. The CDR3 here is CATEVSRGIGGGNSYEQYF. In DNA form, the CDR3 reads TGTGCCACAGAGGTCAGTCGGGGAATCGGCGGGGGTAACTCCTACGAGCAGTACTTC.

V usage is TRBV25-1 and J usage is TRBJ1-1, with D possibly being TRBD1 (5 bases). CDR1 is MGHDK and CDR2 is SYGVNS in the germline V gene. The CDR3 length is 11 residues. Trimming cost V 6 bases and J 6 bases, with 8 bases left between them. The CDR3, as DNA: TGTGCCAGCAGCTGGGGCCCTGAAGCTTTCTTT. Residues: CASSWGPEAFF.

The chain is built from TRBV3-1 (or the pseudogene TRBV3-2) and TRBJ1-3, with a possible D match to TRBD1 (5 bases). Trimming removed 8 bases at V and 5 bases at J, with 10 bases between. Germline CDR1 LGHDT, CDR2 YNNKEL (reference sequence). The CDR3 totals 12 residues. The CDR3 DNA reads TGTGCCAGCTCTGGGGCTAGAAACACCATATATTTT. This gives the protein CASSGARNTIYF.

This clone is a singleton in its sample. The V gene is TRBV5-4, the J gene TRBJ2-7; 8 nucleotides match TRBD2. From germline, CDR1 is SGHNT and CDR2 YYREEE (reference sequence). V was pared by 6 bases and J by 0 bases, with 5 bases of the junction left unmatched. This CDR3 spans 14 amino acids. The CDR3 bases are TGTGCCAGCAAAACTAGCGGTAGCTCCTACGAGCAGTACTTC. It codes for CASKTSGSSYEQYF.

The V gene is TRBV27, the J gene TRBJ2-1; 8 bases line up with TRBD1. The CDR3 runs to 13 residues. Per the germline V gene, CDR1 is MNHEY and CDR2 is SMNVEV (reference sequence). The junction had 8 bases not matched to a gene; V was cut back by 10 bases and J by 6 bases. CDR3 in amino acids: CATGLQGANEQFF. The DNA of the CDR3 is TGTGCCACCGGGCTCCAGGGGGCCAATGAGCAGTTCTTC.

The chain employs TRBV30 and TRBJ2-6; 7 nucleotides match TRBD1. V trimming: 4 bases; J trimming: 2 bases; junction bases outside the gene matches: 2. From germline, CDR1 is GTSNPN and CDR2 SVGIG (reference sequence). The CDR3 runs 14 residues. CDR3 amino acids: CAWTRGPGANVLTF. For the CDR3, the DNA is TGTGCCTGGACAAGGGGGCCTGGGGCCAACGTCCTGACTTTC.

V gene TRBV12-3 or TRBV12-4 combines with J gene TRBJ1-1, with TRBD1 identical over 7 bases. CDR3 length equals 11 residues. J was trimmed by 11 bases and V by 7 bases; bases with no gene match: 7. CDR3 loop: CASIYRGAAFF. The DNA for the CDR3 is TGTGCCAGCATCTACAGGGGCGCGGCTTTCTTT.

This chain uses TRBV3-1 (or the pseudogene TRBV3-2) with TRBJ2-2, with unresolved D. The CDR3 length is 15 residues. The germline CDR1 and CDR2 sequences are LGHDT and YNNKEL (reference sequence). V gave up 2 bases and J gave up 0 bases, with 7 bases separating them. In nucleotides, the CDR3 is TGTGCCAGCAGCCAATCCAGGACGAACACCGGGGAGCTGTTTTTT. This encodes CASSQSRTNTGELFF.

The V gene is TRBV27, the J gene TRBJ1-3; D perhaps matches TRBD1 (5 bases). Germline V gene sequence: CDR1 MNHEY, CDR2 SMNVEV (reference sequence). V was pared by 3 bases and J by 0 bases, with 18 bases between. The CDR3 is 18 amino acids. CDR3 sequence: CASSFRFDRYSSGNTIYF. The CDR3 region has the DNA TGTGCCAGCAGTTTTAGGTTCGACAGATATTCCTCTGGAAACACCATATATTTT.

The chain has TRBV2 and TRBJ2-7; a possible D gene is TRBD1 (6 bases). In germline, CDR1 is SNHLY, CDR2 FYNNEI. The CDR3 loop spans 16 amino acids. V was trimmed by 7 bases and J by 3 bases, leaving 22 bases between them. The CDR3: CASTGTRGTTFYEQYF. The CDR3 DNA is TGTGCCAGCACCGGGACACGGGGAACCACATTCTACGAGCAGTACTTC.

As DNA, the CDR3 is TGTGCCAGCAGCGAAACAGGGAGAACTGAAGCTTTCTTT. Translated, it gives CASSETGRTEAFF. The V call is TRBV9, the J call TRBJ1-1, with D tentatively TRBD1 (6 bases). Germline V CDR1 and CDR2: SGDLS, YYNGEE. This CDR3 has 13 amino acids. Between the trimmed V and J ends, which lost 3 bases and 5 bases, there was a span of 11 bases.

The chain couples TRBV7-9 to TRBJ2-3; 11 bases fit TRBD2. Germline trimming cut 3 bases from V and 0 bases from J; bases unmatched to any gene: 5. CDR1 is SEHNR and CDR2 is FQNEAQ in the germline V gene (reference sequence). This CDR3 is 17 amino acids long. The CDR3, as DNA: TGTGCCAGCAGCTTTGCCCGACTAGCGGGGAGCACAGATACGCAGTATTTT. Residues: CASSFARLAGSTDTQYF.

The chain links TRBV2 to TRBJ2-2; 8 nucleotides align to TRBD1. Germline values: CDR1 SNHLY, CDR2 FYNNEI. V gave up 5 bases and J gave up 1 base; unmatched junction bases: 3. CDR3 length: 15 residues. The CDR3 DNA reads TGTGCCAGCAGTATAGGGACAGGGAACACCGGGGAGCTGTTTTTT. Encoded protein: CASSIGTGNTGELFF. The full variable domain, its missing parts supplied by reference TRBV2 and TRBJ2-2, is EPEVTQTPSHQVTQMGQEVILRCVPISNHLYFYWYRQILGQKVEFLVSFYNNEISEKSEIFDDQFSVERPDGSNFTLKIRSTKLEDSAMYFCASSIGTGNTGELFFGEGSRLTVL.

The chain carries TRBV6-5 and TRBJ1-2; possibly TRBD1 for D (5 bases). This CDR3 has 15 residues. V dropped 6 bases and J dropped 1 base, with 15 bases sitting between them. Germline V gene sequence: CDR1 MNHEY, CDR2 SVGAGI. This chain's CDR3 is CASRFRGTYNYGYTF. The DNA of the CDR3 is TGTGCCAGCAGGTTTCGCGGGACTTATAACTATGGCTACACCTTC.

In DNA form, the CDR3 reads TGTGCCAGCAGCGTGGACAGTGCAGATACGCAGTATTTT. Residues: CASSVDSADTQYF. V gene TRBV9 combines with J gene TRBJ2-3; maybe TRBD1 (6 bases). There are 13 residues in the CDR3. V lost 2 bases and J lost 4, with 8 bases in between. From germline, CDR1 is SGDLS and CDR2 YYNGEE. The full variable domain, its missing parts supplied by reference TRBV9 and TRBJ2-3, is DSGVTQTPKHLITATGQRVTLRCSPRSGDLSVYWYQQSLDQGLQFLIQYYNGEERAKGNILERFSAQQFPDLHSELNLSSLELGDSALYFCASSVDSADTQYFGPGTRLTVL.

The V call is TRBV15, the J call TRBJ2-7; no definite D call. V was cut by 0 bases and J by 3 bases, with 9 bases left in between. Germline CDR1 reads LNHNV; CDR2 reads YYDKDF (reference sequence). The CDR3 consists of 14 residues. CDR3: CATSRDIGLYEQYF. The DNA for the CDR3 is TGTGCCACCAGCAGAGATATCGGTCTCTACGAGCAGTACTTC.

The V call is TRBV10-3, the J call TRBJ1-2; 9 bases align to TRBD1. This CDR3 region has 16 residues. Unmatched junction bases numbered 13, after V lost 7 bases and J lost 4 bases. From germline, CDR1 is ENHRY and CDR2 SYGVKD. CDR3 sequence reads: CAINGQGILKSYGYTF. The CDR3 DNA follows: TGTGCCATCAACGGACAGGGGATTTTAAAGAGCTATGGCTACACCTTC.